The 20 T cell receptor beta chains below were found in one sample sequenced in a study of human T cells and chemical hapten exposure. MiXCR, applied by TCRdb to the RACE reads, yields one record per CDR3 protein. The sample has some 70,000 distinct CDR3 sequences; 10% are singletons. Regarding time point: patch test 2, 6 weeks after DPC sensitization. The treatment here: therapeutic diphenylcyclopropenone sensitization with weekly scalp DPC. Sequences were derived from whole blood, sampled in connection with sensitization to the hapten diphenylcyclopropenone (DPC). Receptors were obtained from a woman between 50 and 59 years old with alopecia areata. Some clones in this sample may be carry-over from other donors' samples.

This clonotype came up a few times. This chain links TRBV18 with TRBJ1-5, with D possibly being TRBD1 (6 bases). CDR3 length equals 16 residues. The V end was cut by 3 bases, the J end by 0 bases, with 12 bases between. Per germline, CDR1 KGHSH and CDR2 LQKENI. The CDR3 protein is CASSPGQGNSNQPQHF. The CDR3 nucleotides read TGTGCCAGCTCACCGGGTCAGGGGAATAGCAATCAGCCCCAGCATTTT.

This clonotype was recorded a few times. One end of the junction is discordant with germline, which a read error may explain. The rearrangement uses TRBV7-8 and TRBJ2-2, with 7 bases fitting TRBD2. The CDR3 has 15 residues. Germline assignment: CDR1 SGHVS and CDR2 FQNEAQ. CDR3 sequence reads: CASSLARRETGELFF. DNA for the CDR3: TGTGCCAGCAGCCTAGCGCGGCGGGAGACCGGGGAGCTGTTTTTT.

The J gene is TRBJ2-1, the V gene TRBV5-1; D uncertain. The CDR3 is made up of 14 amino acids. The germline V and J ends were trimmed by 4 bases and 5 bases, with 13 bases remaining between them. Germline V gives CDR1 SGHRS, CDR2 YFSETQ. The CDR3 bases are TGCGCCAGCAGCGCCTCCACACTGAACAATGAGCAGTTCTTC. Translated, it gives CASSASTLNNEQFF.

As for this clonotype: Just one base apart from a much larger clone, this may be a read error. The V call is TRBV11-2, the J call TRBJ1-1; D unclear. Germline V gene sequence: CDR1 SGHAT, CDR2 FQNNGV. Trimming cost V 4 bases and J 1 base, with 10 bases left between them. This CDR3 has 14 residues. DNA of the CDR3: TGTGCCAGCAGCTCATTCCGGGCGAACACTGAAGCTTTCTTT. Its translation is CASSSFRANTEAFF.

The table lists this clonotype with a few counts. The CDR3 region is CASSSSTGTDYTF. Here the CDR3 DNA reads TGTGCCAGCAGCTCCTCAACCGGGACAGACTACACCTTC. V and J are TRBV7-9 and TRBJ1-2, with 7 bases fitting TRBD1. Germline V gene sequence: CDR1 SEHNR, CDR2 FQNEAQ (reference sequence). The CDR3 runs 13 residues. The V gene end was trimmed by 4 bases and the J gene end by 10 bases; junction bases not matched to a gene: 9.

This clonotype was observed a few times. V gene TRBV5-4 combines with J gene TRBJ2-7; 13 nucleotides agree with TRBD2. The CDR3 runs 14 residues. The V gene's germline CDR1 is SGHNT and CDR2 YYREEE (reference sequence). The V gene end was trimmed by 3 bases and the J gene end by 6 bases; junction bases not matched to a gene: 3. The CDR3 here is CASSSRLAGGEQYF. The CDR3 coding sequence is TGTGCCAGCAGCTCCAGACTAGCGGGGGGCGAGCAGTACTTC.

This clonotype was observed many times. V gene TRBV19 combines with J gene TRBJ2-3, with 7 bases lining up with TRBD2. The CDR3 is 16 residues long. Germline V gene data show CDR1 as LNHDA and CDR2 as SQIVND (reference sequence). J gave up 6 bases and V 2 bases, and 11 bases lay outside the gene matches. CDR3 region: CASSITGLVRSDTQYF. The CDR3 DNA reads as TGTGCCAGTAGTATAACAGGACTAGTGAGATCCGATACGCAGTATTTT.

The J gene is TRBJ2-2, the V gene TRBV9; no clear D. The V end lost 0 bases, the J end lost 0 bases, and 12 bases lay between the germline ends. CDR1 and CDR2 (germline): SGDLS, YYNGEE. CDR3 length equals 17 residues. CDR3 sequence: CASSVAYGNPNTGELFF. In nucleotides, the CDR3 is TGTGCCAGCAGCGTAGCTTATGGGAATCCGAACACCGGGGAGCTGTTTTTT.

This clonotype was found many times. V and J are TRBV20-1 and TRBJ1-1; unclear D gene. The germline gives CDR1 DFQATT, CDR2 SNEGSKA (reference sequence). The CDR3 runs 14 residues. Trimming pared 1 base from V and 4 bases from J, leaving 13 bases between. The CDR3 spells CSARALGGITEAFF. CDR3 nucleotides: TGCAGTGCTAGAGCCTTAGGAGGTATCACTGAAGCTTTCTTT.

This clonotype was counted many times. The rearrangement uses TRBV7-9 and TRBJ1-5; D not resolved. Germline assignment: CDR1 SEHNR and CDR2 FQNEAQ (reference sequence). Deletions cut 3 bases from V and 1 base from J, with 1 base between. This CDR3 contains 12 residues. The CDR3 DNA reads as TGTGCCAGCAGCTTGAGCAATCAGCCCCAGCATTTT. As protein: CASSLSNQPQHF. The variable domain in full, with the rest retrieved from reference TRBV7-9 and TRBJ1-5, is DTGVSQNPRHKITKRGQNVTFRCDPISEHNRLYWYRQTLGQGPEFLTYFQNEAQLEKSRLLSDRFSAERPKGSFSTLEIQRTEQGDSAMYLCASSLSNQPQHFGDGTRLSIL.

This clonotype was picked up many times. The V call is TRBV12-3 or TRBV12-4, the J call TRBJ1-1, with TRBD1 as a possible D gene (5 bases). Trimming removed 5 bases at V and 0 bases at J, with 7 bases between. This CDR3 is built from 13 residues. The CDR3 loop reads CASSTQVNTEAFF. Here the CDR3 DNA reads TGTGCCAGCAGTACACAGGTGAACACTGAAGCTTTCTTT.

This clonotype has just a few counts. The chain joins TRBV29-1 to TRBJ2-1; 11 nucleotides align to TRBD2. V lost 5 bases and J lost 6; bases outside the gene matches: 6. CDR1 and CDR2 from the germline V gene are SQVTM and ANQGSEA. This CDR3 is 14 amino acids long. DNA for the CDR3: TGCAGCGTTATACTAGCGGGAGAGATCAATGAGCAGTTCTTC. The encoded protein is CSVILAGEINEQFF.

The chain employs TRBV3-1 and TRBJ2-7; D perhaps matches TRBD2 (5 bases). CDR3 length equals 12 residues. V was shortened by 0 bases and J by 6 bases, with 6 bases between the two germline ends. Germline V gene data show CDR1 as LGHDT and CDR2 as YNNKEL (reference sequence). CDR3 amino acids: CASSQEGLEQYF. In nucleotides, the CDR3 is TGTGCCAGCAGCCAAGAAGGACTCGAGCAGTACTTC.

This clonotype was seen repeatedly, ten times or more. The rearrangement uses TRBV7-9 and TRBJ1-1; the D gene is possibly TRBD1 (5 bases). V shed 2 bases and J shed 3 bases, with 7 bases lying between them. CDR1 is SEHNR, CDR2 FQNEAQ, per germline (reference sequence). This CDR3 region has 13 residues. CDR3 loop: CASSLMGDTEAFF. Written as DNA, the CDR3 is TGTGCCAGCAGCTTAATGGGGGACACTGAAGCTTTCTTT.

This clonotype was observed a handful of times. This chain connects TRBV20-1 to TRBJ1-6; D gene ambiguous. The length of the CDR3 is 12 residues. The germline V gene has CDR1 DFQATT and CDR2 SNEGSKA (reference sequence). The V end was cut by 7 bases, the J end by 10 bases, with 14 bases between. The CDR3 here is CSVKRRESPLHF. Written as DNA, the CDR3 is TGCAGTGTTAAAAGAAGGGAGTCACCCCTCCACTTT.

This clonotype was counted a single time. This sequence joins TRBV7-8 and TRBJ1-5, with D hard to call. Germline CDR1 SGHVS, CDR2 FQNEAQ. The CDR3 sequence is 16 residues long. The V and J ends lost 3 bases and 2 bases respectively, with 14 bases between them. The CDR3, as DNA: TGTGCCAGCAGCTTCTTGTTCGAGTCGCGCAATCAGCCCCAGCATTTT. Amino acids: CASSFLFESRNQPQHF.

This clonotype was seen just once. The CDR3 coding sequence is TGTGCCAGCAGCCCCCACCTAAGACAGGGAGGCGATGAGCAGTTCTTC. It is translated as CASSPHLRQGGDEQFF. The chain uses TRBV5-4 and TRBJ2-1; perhaps TRBD1 as D (7 bases). The CDR3 loop spans 16 amino acids. Trimming left V 4 bases short and J 8 bases short, with 22 bases between. Per the germline V gene, CDR1 is SGHNT and CDR2 is YYREEE (reference sequence). Full variable domain (missing parts from reference TRBV5-4 and TRBJ2-1): ETGVTQSPTHLIKTRGQQVTLRCSSQSGHNTVSWYQQALGQGPQFIFQYYREEENGRGNFPPRFSGLQFPNYSSELNVNALELDDSALYLCASSPHLRQGGDEQFFGPGTRLTVL.

The chain uses TRBV7-9 and TRBJ1-1; D is unclear. The CDR3 runs to 13 residues. The V gene's germline CDR1 is SEHNR and CDR2 FQNEAQ (reference sequence). The ends were cut back, 6 bases at V and 0 bases at J, with 8 bases in the middle. The chain's CDR3 is CASSTPLNTEAFF. CDR3 DNA sequence: TGTGCCAGCAGTACCCCCCTGAACACTGAAGCTTTCTTT. Full variable domain (remainder filled in from reference TRBV7-9 and TRBJ1-1): DTGVSQNPRHKITKRGQNVTFRCDPISEHNRLYWYRQTLGQGPEFLTYFQNEAQLEKSRLLSDRFSAERPKGSFSTLEIQRTEQGDSAMYLCASSTPLNTEAFFGQGTRLTVV.

This clonotype appeared many times. The chain uses TRBV7-3 and TRBJ2-1; D is unclear. Germline lookup yields CDR1 SGHTA and CDR2 FQGTGA. The V and J ends lost 2 bases and 0 bases respectively, with 11 bases between them. The CDR3 spans 16 residues. This CDR3 reads CASSLSALSSYNEQFF. DNA of the CDR3: TGTGCCAGCAGCTTATCTGCGCTCAGCTCCTACAATGAGCAGTTCTTC.

This clonotype was observed a few times. This rearrangement joins TRBV27 to TRBJ1-6; possible D gene TRBD1, 5 bases. Trimming stripped 10 bases from V and 1 base from J, with 8 bases between. Germline CDR1 is MNHEY and CDR2 is SMNVEV (reference sequence). The CDR3 has 13 residues. The CDR3: CATKGSYNSPLHF. The CDR3 nucleotides read TGTGCCACCAAGGGGTCCTATAATTCACCCCTCCACTTT.